The next 2 T cell receptor beta chains were all read from a single sample in a study of T-cell reconstitution after alpha-beta-depleted transplantation in children. Preparation of the TCRbeta library was carried out with unique molecular identifiers. TCRdb ran MiXCR on the PCR reads and lists one entry per CDR3 protein. Among 780,000 or so distinct CDR3 sequences listed, roughly 15% were seen once. Sequenced here: PBMCs, mostly from graft donor cells, sampled 360 days after TCRalphabeta/CD19-depleted stem cell transplant. The receptors were gathered from a male patient between 10 and 17 years old who had a stem cell transplant for acute lymphoblastic leukemia, so the T cells may come from the graft donor.

This clonotype occurred a few times. This chain joins TRBV14 and TRBJ2-5, with TRBD1 matching 8 bases. The CDR3 sequence is 19 residues long. Losses at the gene ends were 3 bases for V and 1 base for J; bases not matched to a gene: 16. Germline V lookup: CDR1 SGHDN, CDR2 FVKESK. The CDR3 here is CASSHDGRDRSGFQETQYF. As DNA, the CDR3 is TGTGCCAGCAGCCATGATGGAAGGGACAGGTCGGGATTCCAAGAGACCCAGTACTTC.

The genes are TRBV5-4 and TRBJ2-4; TRBD2 might be the D (5 bases). Trimming left V 4 bases short and J 0 bases short, with 8 bases between. Per the germline V gene, CDR1 is SGHNT and CDR2 is YYREEE (reference sequence). The CDR3 consists of 14 residues. The CDR3 is CASSGGGAKNIQYF. The CDR3 coding sequence is TGTGCCAGCAGCGGAGGAGGAGCCAAAAACATTCAGTACTTC.